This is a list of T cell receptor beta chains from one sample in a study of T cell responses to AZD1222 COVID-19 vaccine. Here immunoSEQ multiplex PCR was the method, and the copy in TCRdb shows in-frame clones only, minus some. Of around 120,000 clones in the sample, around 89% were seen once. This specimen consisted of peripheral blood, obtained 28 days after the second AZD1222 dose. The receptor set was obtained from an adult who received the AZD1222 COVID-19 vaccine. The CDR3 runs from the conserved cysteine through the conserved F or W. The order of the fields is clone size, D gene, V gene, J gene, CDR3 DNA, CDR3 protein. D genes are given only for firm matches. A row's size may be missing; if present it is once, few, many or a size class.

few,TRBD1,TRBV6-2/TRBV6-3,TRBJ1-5,TGTGCCAGCAGTTACACCCCAGTGGACAGGGTCTGGGGTAGCAATCAGCCCCAGCATTTT,CASSYTPVDRVWGSNQPQHF
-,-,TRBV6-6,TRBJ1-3,-,CASSYRSVPAGNTIYF
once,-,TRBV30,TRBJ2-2,TGTGCCTGGAGGGGAACCTTTGGGACAGGTCCTTTCAGCGGGACGAACACCGGGGAGCTGTTTTTT,CAWRGTFGTGPFSGTNTGELFF
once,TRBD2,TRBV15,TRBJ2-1,TGCGCCACCAGCAGAGGGGGGGGGACTAGCGGGTTAACCTACAATGAGCAGTTCTTC,CATSRGGGTSGLTYNEQFF
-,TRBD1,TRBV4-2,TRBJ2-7,TGTGCCAGCAGCCAAGCCCACGGGACAGGCTACGAGCAGTACTTC,CASSQAHGTGYEQYF
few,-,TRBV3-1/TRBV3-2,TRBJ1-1,TGTGCCAGCAGCCTAAGTCGTTCGCGGGGGAGGGGGACTGAAGCTTTCTTT,CASSLSRSRGRGTEAFF
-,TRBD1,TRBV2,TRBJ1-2,TGTGCCAGGACCCGACAGGGGCGGGGTGGCTACACCTTC,CARTRQGRGGYTF
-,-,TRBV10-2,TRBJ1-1,TGCGCCAGCAGTGAGTACGGACAGAAGGCTGAAGCTTTCTTT,CASSEYGQKAEAFF
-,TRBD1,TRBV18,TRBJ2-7,TGTGCCAGCTCACTGGGACAGGGTGGCGAGCAGTACTTC,CASSLGQGGEQYF
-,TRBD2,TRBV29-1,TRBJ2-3,TGCAGCGTTGTGGCGGGGGTGCGAACAGATACGCAGTATTTT,CSVVAGVRTDTQYF
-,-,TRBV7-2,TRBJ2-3,TGTGCCAGCAGCTTAGTGTTTAGGAGTCGAGATACGCAGTATTTT,CASSLVFRSRDTQYF
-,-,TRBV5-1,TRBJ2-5,TGCGCCAGCAGGAACGTCGGGGAAGAGACCCAGTACTTC,CASRNVGEETQYF
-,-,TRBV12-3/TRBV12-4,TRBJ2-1,TGTGCCAGCAGGACGGAAGACAATGAGCAGTTCTTC,CASRTEDNEQFF
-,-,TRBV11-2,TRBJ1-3,TGTGCCAGCAGCTTACTGGGCAGAACGGGAAACACCATATATTTT,CASSLLGRTGNTIYF
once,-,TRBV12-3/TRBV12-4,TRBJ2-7,TGTGCCAGCAGTCAACTTCAGGACGAGCAGTACTTC,CASSQLQDEQYF
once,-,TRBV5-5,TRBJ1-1,TGTGCCAGCAGCTTGGAAGGGAACACTGAAGCTTTCTTT,CASSLEGNTEAFF
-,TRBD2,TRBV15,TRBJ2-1,TGTGCCACCAGCACCCGGGACTACCACAATGAGCAGTTCTTC,CATSTRDYHNEQFF
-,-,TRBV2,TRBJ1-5,TGTGCCAGCAGCCCTGGACAGAGCAATCAGCCCCAGCATTTT,CASSPGQSNQPQHF
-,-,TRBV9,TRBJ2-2,TGTGCCAGCAGCGTAGGTGGGACAACGAACACCGGGGAGCTGTTTTTT,CASSVGGTTNTGELFF
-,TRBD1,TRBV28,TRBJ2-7,TGTGCCAGCAGCCCCCGTCCAGGGGGCGGAGGCTACGAGCAGTACTTC,CASSPRPGGGGYEQYF